Presented here are 21 T cell receptor beta chains from one specimen sequenced in a study of blood T cell repertoires in COVID-19. Clones were sequenced by immunoSEQ multiplex PCR, and TCRdb holds only the in-frame ones, with some missing. The table records roughly 240,000 clones, roughly 86% of them present only once. The specimen was PBMCs or T cells enriched from blood (not recorded which). These TCRs come from a woman in her forties or fifties who had recovered from COVID-19.

The rearrangement uses TRBV4-3 and TRBJ1-3; no clear D gene. Trimming pared 0 bases from V and 4 bases from J, leaving 4 bases between. Germline V gene lookup returns CDR1 LGHNA and CDR2 YSLEER. This CDR3 has 13 residues. This CDR3 reads CASSQDPGNTIYF. The CDR3 DNA reads TGCGCCAGCAGCCAAGATCCGGGAAACACCATATATTTT.

This sequence joins TRBV5-1 and TRBJ1-1; tentative D call: TRBD1 (5 bases). This CDR3 has 12 residues. Germline lookup yields CDR1 SGHRS and CDR2 YFSETQ. V dropped 5 bases and J dropped 3 bases, with 8 bases sitting between them. CDR3 protein: CASSGQHTEAFF. DNA for the CDR3: TGCGCCAGCAGTGGACAACACACTGAAGCTTTCTTT.

This clone was counted between two and nine times. The chain joins TRBV7-9 to TRBJ2-6, with 8 bases aligning to TRBD2. V lost 11 bases, J lost 4 bases, and 10 bases stayed unmatched. The CDR3 is 15 amino acids. CDR1 is SEHNR and CDR2 is FQNEAQ in the germline V gene (reference sequence). The CDR3 bases are TGTGCCCCCCACCGGGAGGGTGCCGGGGCCAACGTCCTGACTTTC. It is translated as CAPHREGAGANVLTF.

The rearrangement links TRBV5-6 to TRBJ2-3; no clear D gene. Between the trimmed V and J ends, which lost 2 bases and 3 bases, there was a span of 13 bases. This CDR3 has 15 amino acids. Germline-derived CDR1 and CDR2 are SGHDT and YYEEEE. The CDR3 bases are TGTGCCAGCAGCTTTTTAGCCCTTGAGACAGATACGCAGTATTTT. It translates to CASSFLALETDTQYF.

V is TRBV9 and J is TRBJ2-3; 9 positions match TRBD1. From germline, CDR1 is SGDLS and CDR2 YYNGEE. The CDR3 loop spans 16 amino acids. The ends lost 3 bases at V and 2 bases at J; junction bases unmatched: 7. The chain's CDR3 is CASSGQGVGTTDTQYF. CDR3 nucleotides: TGTGCCAGCAGCGGACAGGGGGTCGGGACCACAGATACGCAGTATTTT.

The table lists this clone with a few counts. The chain combines TRBV4-1 with TRBJ1-2; TRBD1 aligns across 7 bases. The CDR3 covers 15 residues. Germline values: CDR1 MGHRA, CDR2 YSYEKL. After removal of 4 bases from V and 3 bases from J, the junction contained 8 bases not matched to a gene. CDR3 amino acids: CASSPETGTYYGYTF. CDR3 in DNA: TGCGCCAGCAGCCCGGAGACAGGGACCTACTATGGCTACACCTTC.

V is TRBV29-1 and J is TRBJ2-1; TRBD2 aligns across 9 bases. Germline CDR1 is SQVTM and CDR2 is ANQGSEA. The trim removed 3 bases at V and 7 bases at J, leaving 7 bases unmatched. The CDR3 is 14 amino acids. The CDR3 nucleotides read TGCAGCGTTGACCCAGCGGGAGGCCCTAATGAGCAGTTCTTC. Translated, it gives CSVDPAGGPNEQFF.

The V call is TRBV5-1, the J call TRBJ2-6; D gene ambiguous. In germline, CDR1 is SGHRS, CDR2 YFSETQ. The CDR3 spans 17 residues. Trimming removed 0 bases at V and 0 bases at J, with 10 bases between. CDR3 DNA: TGCGCCAGCAGCTTGGGTAGTCTTAGCTCTGGGGCCAACGTCCTGACTTTC. Protein: CASSLGSLSSGANVLTF.

This clone was picked up one time. CDR3 in DNA: TGTGCCACCAGTGACGTTGGACAGGGCAGTCAGCCCCAGCATTTT. Its protein product is CATSDVGQGSQPQHF. The chain combines TRBV24-1 with TRBJ1-5; 8 positions agree with TRBD1. CDR1 and CDR2 (germline): KGHDR, SFDVKD. The CDR3 loop spans 15 amino acids. V was clipped by 4 bases and J by 6 bases; unmatched bases: 7.

This rearrangement joins TRBV28 to TRBJ2-2; 7 bases fit TRBD2. The V gene end was trimmed by 6 bases and the J gene end by 5 bases; junction bases not matched to a gene: 12. Germline V lookup: CDR1 MDHEN, CDR2 SYDVKM. This CDR3 is built from 16 residues. CDR3 bases: TGTGCCAGCAGCGCCGGACTAGTCGGTGATACCGGGGAGCTGTTTTTT. It translates to CASSAGLVGDTGELFF.

The chain joins TRBV18 to TRBJ2-7, with a possible D match to TRBD2 (6 bases). This CDR3 has 14 residues. Germline V gives CDR1 KGHSH, CDR2 LQKENI. Between the trimmed V and J ends, which lost 0 bases and 5 bases, there was a span of 11 bases. The CDR3 region has the DNA TGTGCCAGCTCACCACCTACGGGAGTGGACGAGCAGTACTTC. Amino acids: CASSPPTGVDEQYF.

The chain's CDR3 is CASSDSGGAYNEQFF. The DNA of the CDR3 is TGTGCCAGCAGTGACTCCGGGGGGGCCTACAATGAGCAGTTCTTC. The rearrangement uses TRBV6-4 and TRBJ2-1, with 8 bases aligning to TRBD2. V trimming: 0 bases; J trimming: 2 bases; junction bases outside the gene matches: 0. The CDR3 spans 15 residues. Looked up from germline, CDR1 is MRHNA and CDR2 is SNTAGT.

The genes are TRBV2 and TRBJ1-5; weak D call: TRBD1 (6 bases). Germline lookup yields CDR1 SNHLY and CDR2 FYNNEI. The CDR3 is made up of 16 amino acids. The V end was cut by 6 bases, the J end by 4 bases, with 19 bases between. CDR3 loop: CASSESTGRGNQPQHF. DNA for the CDR3: TGTGCCAGCAGCGAAAGTACAGGGAGAGGAAATCAGCCCCAGCATTTT.

The rearrangement joins TRBV5-4 to TRBJ1-2; D unresolved. The CDR3 contains 14 residues. Germline CDR1 and CDR2: SGHNT and YYREEE (reference sequence). Trimming took off 0 bases at V and 8 bases at J, with 14 bases between the two ends. The CDR3 nucleotides read TGTGCCAGCAGCTTGGCAGGAGGGCTCCTCGGCTACACCTTC. Translation gives CASSLAGGLLGYTF.

In its sample, this clone was seen a few times. V usage is TRBV27 and J usage is TRBJ2-7; D perhaps matches TRBD1 (6 bases). CDR1 is MNHEY, CDR2 SMNVEV, per germline (reference sequence). This CDR3 contains 16 residues. Trimming stripped 2 bases from V and 2 bases from J, with 16 bases between. CDR3 in DNA: TGTGCCAGCAGTTTAACCCTCCTTGGGGGCACCTACGAGCAGTACTTC. Its protein product is CASSLTLLGGTYEQYF.

The chain is built from TRBV5-1 and TRBJ2-2; 9 nucleotides line up with TRBD1. This CDR3 contains 17 residues. Germline values: CDR1 SGHRS, CDR2 YFSETQ. Trimming removed 1 base from V and 3 bases from J; junction bases left unmatched: 7. In DNA, the CDR3 is TGCGCCAGCAGCTTGCGTGGGGACAGGGTTGACACCGGGGAGCTGTTTTTT. It specifies CASSLRGDRVDTGELFF.

The chain links TRBV7-8 to TRBJ1-4, with 9 bases that match TRBD1. Germline assignment: CDR1 SGHVS and CDR2 FQNEAQ. V was pared by 4 bases and J by 4 bases, with 10 bases of the junction left unmatched. The CDR3 sequence is 17 residues long. The chain's CDR3 is CASSSQGAPSYNEKLFF. The CDR3 nucleotides are TGTGCCAGCAGCTCACAGGGGGCTCCCTCCTATAATGAAAAACTGTTTTTT.

This clone showed up just a few times. This chain uses TRBV6-5 with TRBJ1-3; tentative D call: TRBD1 (6 bases). Germline V CDR1 and CDR2: MNHEY, SVGAGI. The ends were cut back, 6 bases at V and 10 bases at J, with 13 bases in the middle. This CDR3 comprises 12 residues. The CDR3 bases are TGTGCCAGCAGGACAGGCATTGGGACCATATATTTT. Translated: CASRTGIGTIYF.

The rearrangement uses TRBV27 and TRBJ2-7; 7 bases fit TRBD2. J gave up 6 bases and V 0 bases, and 8 bases lay outside the gene matches. Germline V gene lookup returns CDR1 MNHEY and CDR2 SMNVEV (reference sequence). The CDR3 totals 15 residues. The CDR3 sequence: CASSLSSAGVIEQYF. In DNA form, the CDR3 reads TGTGCCAGCAGTTTATCTTCGGCGGGAGTAATCGAGCAGTACTTC.

The rearrangement joins TRBV19 to TRBJ1-6; maybe TRBD1 (6 bases). Trimming cost V 9 bases and J 4 bases, with 16 bases left between them. From germline, CDR1 is LNHDA and CDR2 SQIVND (reference sequence). The CDR3 sequence is 15 residues long. CDR3 coding DNA: TGTGCCAGCCGCCTCGGGACATCTTATAATTCACCCCTCCACTTT. Its protein product is CASRLGTSYNSPLHF. The entire variable domain, with the rest obtained from reference TRBV19 and TRBJ1-6, is as follows: DGGITQSPKYLFRKEGQNVTLSCEQNLNHDAMYWYRQDPGQGLRLIYYSQIVNDFQKGDIAEGYSVSREKKESFPLTVTSAQKNPTAFYLCASRLGTSYNSPLHFGNGTRLTVT.

This sequence joins TRBV6-5 and TRBJ2-2; the D gene is possibly TRBD1 (6 bases). Trimming took off 8 bases at V and 13 bases at J, with 17 bases between the two ends. Per germline, CDR1 MNHEY and CDR2 SVGAGI. This CDR3 has 12 amino acids. The CDR3 spells CASVFNRDLLFF. DNA of the CDR3: TGTGCCAGCGTTTTCAACAGGGACCTGCTGTTTTTT.